This T cell receptor beta chain emerged from a study of T cell responses to AZD1222 COVID-19 vaccine. Points from the study as a whole: Within unmutated variant regions lay the reported targets of nearly half of spike-specific TCRs. Donor demographics were predominantly white British with a female majority; clonal diversity may be underestimated.

Method: immunoSEQ multiplex PCR; TCRdb's copy keeps in-frame clones and lacks some. This table has more than 85,000 clones, 81% appearing once. A remark on this clone: Its cognate antigen is unknown.

Germline V lookup: CDR1 LNHDA, CDR2 SQIVND (reference sequence). Trimming shortened V by 3 bases and J by 6 bases, and 6 bases separated the two germline ends. This CDR3 has 12 residues. This TCR came from an adult in good health. This sample comprised peripheral blood, obtained on day 0 of AZD1222 vaccination. The genes are TRBV19 and TRBJ2-1; D gene unclear. CDR3 protein: CASSIEFNEQFF. In nucleotides, the CDR3 is TGTGCCAGTAGTATTGAATTCAATGAGCAGTTCTTC.